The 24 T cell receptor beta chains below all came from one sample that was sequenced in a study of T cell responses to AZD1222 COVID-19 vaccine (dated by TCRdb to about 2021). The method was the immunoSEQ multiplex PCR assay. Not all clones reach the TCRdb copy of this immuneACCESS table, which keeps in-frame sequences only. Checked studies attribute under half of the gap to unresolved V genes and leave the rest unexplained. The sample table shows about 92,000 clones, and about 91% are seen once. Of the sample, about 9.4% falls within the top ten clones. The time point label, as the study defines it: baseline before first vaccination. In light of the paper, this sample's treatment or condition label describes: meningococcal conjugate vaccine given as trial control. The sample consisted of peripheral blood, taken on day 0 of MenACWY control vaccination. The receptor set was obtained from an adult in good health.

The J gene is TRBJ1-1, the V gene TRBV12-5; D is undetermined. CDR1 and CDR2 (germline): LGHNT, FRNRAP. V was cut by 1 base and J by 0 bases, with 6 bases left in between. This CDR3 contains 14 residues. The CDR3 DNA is TGTGCTAGTGGTTTGGGCAACATGAACACTGAAGCTTTCTTT. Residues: CASGLGNMNTEAFF.

The DNA of the CDR3 is TGTGCCAGCAGTTTACCCCTCCAAAGGAGCAATCAGCCCCAGCATTTT. This sequence encodes CASSLPLQRSNQPQHF. The gene calls are TRBV28 and TRBJ1-5; D gene ambiguous. Trimming took off 2 bases at V and 1 base at J, with 12 bases between the two ends. CDR1 MDHEN and CDR2 SYDVKM come from the germline V gene. This CDR3 spans 16 amino acids.

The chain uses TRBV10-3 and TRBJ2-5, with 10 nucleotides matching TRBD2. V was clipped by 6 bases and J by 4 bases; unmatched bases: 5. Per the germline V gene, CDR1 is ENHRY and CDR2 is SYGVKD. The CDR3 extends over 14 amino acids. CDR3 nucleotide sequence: TGTGCCATCAGAGCGGGGGGGCAGGGAGAGACCCAGTACTTC. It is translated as CAIRAGGQGETQYF.

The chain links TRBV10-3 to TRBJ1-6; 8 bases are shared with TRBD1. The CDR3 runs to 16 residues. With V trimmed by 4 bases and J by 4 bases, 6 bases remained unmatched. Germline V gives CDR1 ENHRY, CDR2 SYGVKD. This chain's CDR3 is CAISATGEDYNSPLHF. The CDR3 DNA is TGTGCCATCAGTGCGACAGGGGAGGATTATAATTCACCCCTCCACTTT.

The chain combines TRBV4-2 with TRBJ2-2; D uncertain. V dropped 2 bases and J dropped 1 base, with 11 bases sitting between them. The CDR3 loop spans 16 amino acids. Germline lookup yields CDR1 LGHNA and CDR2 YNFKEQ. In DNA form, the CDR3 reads TGTGCCAGCAGCCAATTACGATTACTGAACACCGGGGAGCTGTTTTTT. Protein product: CASSQLRLLNTGELFF.

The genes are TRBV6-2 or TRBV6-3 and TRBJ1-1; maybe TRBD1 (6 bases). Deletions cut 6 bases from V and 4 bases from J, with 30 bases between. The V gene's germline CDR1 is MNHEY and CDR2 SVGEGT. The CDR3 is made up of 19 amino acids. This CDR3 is CASSPVSRGGARGSTEAFF. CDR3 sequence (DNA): TGTGCCAGCAGCCCTGTTTCGAGAGGGGGTGCGCGCGGGAGCACTGAAGCTTTCTTT.

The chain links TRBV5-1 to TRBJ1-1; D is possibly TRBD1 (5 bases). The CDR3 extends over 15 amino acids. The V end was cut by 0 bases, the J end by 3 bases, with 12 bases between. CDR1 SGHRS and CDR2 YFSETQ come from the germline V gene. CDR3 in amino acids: CASSLAGTPDTEAFF. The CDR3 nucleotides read TGCGCCAGCAGCTTGGCCGGGACCCCGGACACTGAAGCTTTCTTT.

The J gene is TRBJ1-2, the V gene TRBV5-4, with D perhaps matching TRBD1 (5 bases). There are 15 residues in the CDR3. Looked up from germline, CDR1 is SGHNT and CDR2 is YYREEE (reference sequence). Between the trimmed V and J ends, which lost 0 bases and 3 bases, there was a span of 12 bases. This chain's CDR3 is CASSLGVTADYGYTF. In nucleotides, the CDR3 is TGTGCCAGCAGCTTGGGCGTGACAGCAGACTATGGCTACACCTTC.

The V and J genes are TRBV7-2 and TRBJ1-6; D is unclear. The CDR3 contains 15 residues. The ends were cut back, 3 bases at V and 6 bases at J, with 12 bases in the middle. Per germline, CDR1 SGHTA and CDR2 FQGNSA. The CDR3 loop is CASSFPLGSNSPLHF. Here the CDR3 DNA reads TGTGCCAGCAGCTTCCCCTTAGGAAGTAATTCACCCCTCCACTTT. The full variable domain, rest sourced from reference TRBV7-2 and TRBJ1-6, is GAGVSQSPSNKVTEKGKDVELRCDPISGHTALYWYRQSLGQGLEFLIYFQGNSAPDKSGLPSDRFSAERTGGSVSTLTIQRTQQEDSAVYLCASSFPLGSNSPLHFGNGTRLTVT.

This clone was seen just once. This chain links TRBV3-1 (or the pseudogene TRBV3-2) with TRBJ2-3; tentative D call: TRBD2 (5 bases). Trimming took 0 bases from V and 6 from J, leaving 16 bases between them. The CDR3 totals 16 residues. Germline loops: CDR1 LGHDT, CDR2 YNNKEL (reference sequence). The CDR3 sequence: CASSQDLSTRRDTQYF. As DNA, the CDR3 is TGTGCCAGCAGCCAAGATCTTTCTACTAGAAGGGATACGCAGTATTTT.

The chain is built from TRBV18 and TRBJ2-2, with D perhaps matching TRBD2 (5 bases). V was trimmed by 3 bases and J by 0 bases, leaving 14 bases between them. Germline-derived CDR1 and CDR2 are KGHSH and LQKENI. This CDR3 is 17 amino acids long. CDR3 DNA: TGTGCCAGCTCACCTACCGGGGTTACGACGAACACCGGGGAGCTGTTTTTT. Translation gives CASSPTGVTTNTGELFF.

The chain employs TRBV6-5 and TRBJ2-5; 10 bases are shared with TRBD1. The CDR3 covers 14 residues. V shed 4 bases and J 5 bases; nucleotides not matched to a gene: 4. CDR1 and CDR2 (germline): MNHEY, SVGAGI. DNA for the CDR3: TGTGCCAGCAGTTCGACAGGGGGCCAGGAGACCCAGTACTTC. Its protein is CASSSTGGQETQYF.

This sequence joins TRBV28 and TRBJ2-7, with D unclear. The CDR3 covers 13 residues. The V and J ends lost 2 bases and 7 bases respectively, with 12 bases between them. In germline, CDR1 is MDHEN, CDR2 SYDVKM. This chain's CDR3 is CASSLGRQKEQYF. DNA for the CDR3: TGTGCCAGCAGTTTAGGCCGTCAGAAGGAGCAGTACTTC.

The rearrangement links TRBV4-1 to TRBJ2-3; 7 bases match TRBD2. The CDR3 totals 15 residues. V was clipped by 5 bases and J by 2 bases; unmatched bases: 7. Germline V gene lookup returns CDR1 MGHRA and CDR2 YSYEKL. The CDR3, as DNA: TGCGCCAGCAGCGACCGGGACTATCCCACAGATACGCAGTATTTT. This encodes CASSDRDYPTDTQYF.

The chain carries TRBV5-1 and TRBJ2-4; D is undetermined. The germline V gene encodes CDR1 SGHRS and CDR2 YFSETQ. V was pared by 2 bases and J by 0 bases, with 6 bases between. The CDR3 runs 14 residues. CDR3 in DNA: TGCGCCAGCAGCTTAGGAATAGCCAAAAACATTCAGTACTTC. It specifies CASSLGIAKNIQYF.

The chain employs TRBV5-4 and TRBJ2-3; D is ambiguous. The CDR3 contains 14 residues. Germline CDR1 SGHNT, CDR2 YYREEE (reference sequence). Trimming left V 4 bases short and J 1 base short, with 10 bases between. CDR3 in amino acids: CASSPDVGTDTQYF. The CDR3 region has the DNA TGTGCCAGCAGCCCCGACGTGGGCACAGATACGCAGTATTTT.

The CDR3 loop is CASSEGTGVKNQPQHF. The CDR3 DNA sequence: TGTGCCAGTAGTGAGGGGACAGGGGTTAAAAATCAGCCCCAGCATTTT. V usage is TRBV19 and J usage is TRBJ1-5; 10 bases are a match to TRBD1. The germline CDR1 and CDR2 sequences are LNHDA and SQIVND (reference sequence). CDR3 length: 16 residues. Unmatched junction bases numbered 8, after V lost 5 bases and J lost 4 bases.

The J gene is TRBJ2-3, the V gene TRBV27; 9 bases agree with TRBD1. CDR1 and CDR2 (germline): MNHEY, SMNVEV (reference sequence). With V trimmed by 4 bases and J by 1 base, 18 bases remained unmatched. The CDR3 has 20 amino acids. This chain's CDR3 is CASSSPGQGFGSIGTDTQYF. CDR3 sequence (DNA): TGTGCCAGCAGTTCCCCGGGACAGGGTTTCGGTTCGATCGGCACAGATACGCAGTATTTT.

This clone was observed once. The CDR3 DNA sequence: TGTGCCAGCAGTGAATCCGGACAGGGGGCCCGGAGCTATGGCTACACCTTC. It yields the protein CASSESGQGARSYGYTF. This chain uses TRBV25-1 with TRBJ1-2; TRBD1 aligns across 11 bases. The J segment lost 4 bases and the V segment lost 1 base, leaving 8 bases of the junction unmatched. CDR3 size: 17 residues. CDR1 and CDR2 (germline): MGHDK, SYGVNS.

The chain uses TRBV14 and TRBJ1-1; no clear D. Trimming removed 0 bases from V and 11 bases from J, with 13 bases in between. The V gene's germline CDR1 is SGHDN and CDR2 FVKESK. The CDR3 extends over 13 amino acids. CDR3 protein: CASSQDDRIEAFF. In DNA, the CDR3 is TGTGCCAGCAGCCAAGATGATCGCATTGAGGCTTTCTTT.

CDR3: CASSQGRGQTYEQYF. CDR3 nucleotide sequence: TGCGCCAGCAGCCAAGGAAGGGGACAGACATACGAGCAGTACTTC. The rearrangement links TRBV4-3 to TRBJ2-7; the match to TRBD1 covers 7 bases. The germline CDR1 and CDR2 sequences are LGHNA and YSLEER. The CDR3 consists of 15 residues. Germline trimming cut 1 base from V and 4 bases from J; bases unmatched to any gene: 7.

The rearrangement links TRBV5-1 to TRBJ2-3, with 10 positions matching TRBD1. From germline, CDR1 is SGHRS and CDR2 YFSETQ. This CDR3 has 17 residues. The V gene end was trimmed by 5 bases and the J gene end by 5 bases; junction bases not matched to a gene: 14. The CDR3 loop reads CASSGGQGPQLGDTQYF. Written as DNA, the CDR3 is TGCGCCAGCAGTGGGGGACAGGGGCCCCAGTTGGGAGATACGCAGTATTTT.

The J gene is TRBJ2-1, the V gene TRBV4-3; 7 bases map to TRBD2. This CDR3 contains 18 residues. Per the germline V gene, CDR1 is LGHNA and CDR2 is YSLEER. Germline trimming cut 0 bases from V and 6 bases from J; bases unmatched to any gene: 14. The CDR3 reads CASSQDRGREGPTNEQFF. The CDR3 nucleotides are TGCGCCAGCAGCCAAGACCGGGGCAGGGAGGGCCCTACCAATGAGCAGTTCTTC.

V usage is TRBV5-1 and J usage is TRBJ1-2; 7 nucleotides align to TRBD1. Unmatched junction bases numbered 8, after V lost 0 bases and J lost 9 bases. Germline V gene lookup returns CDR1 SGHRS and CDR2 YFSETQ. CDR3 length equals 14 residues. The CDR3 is CASSLDPGQPSYTF. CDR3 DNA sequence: TGCGCCAGCAGCTTGGACCCGGGACAGCCTAGCTACACCTTC.